A single sample is the source of the 21 T cell receptor beta chains below, sequenced in a study of CD8 T cells in Susac syndrome. RNA, at roughly 0.45 to 1 ug, was reverse transcribed with random hexamers. TCRdb redid the calling of the immunoSEQ multiplex PCR reads with MiXCR, one entry per CDR3 protein. The profile shows 71,000 or so distinct CDR3 sequences, 96% of them singletons. Specimen: CD4+ T cells from PBMCs. These receptors were obtained from a human donor with multiple sclerosis.

The rearrangement uses TRBV4-2 and TRBJ2-1; 10 bases line up with TRBD2. Trimming cost V 1 base and J 9 bases; bases outside gene matches: 6. The CDR3 extends over 15 amino acids. Germline CDR1 and CDR2: LGHNA and YNFKEQ. The CDR3 sequence is CASSQVLAGGSEQFF. The CDR3 nucleotides are TGTGCCAGCAGCCAAGTGTTAGCGGGGGGAAGTGAGCAGTTCTTC.

CDR3 sequence: CASSSLARDRGPEGQFF. The CDR3 DNA is TGTGCCAGCAGTTCCCTTGCCCGGGACAGGGGGCCGGAAGGGCAGTTCTTC. The V gene is TRBV13, the J gene TRBJ2-1, with 12 bases aligning to TRBD1. The V gene end was trimmed by 6 bases and the J gene end by 12 bases; junction bases not matched to a gene: 18. Germline-derived CDR1 and CDR2 are PRHDT and FYEKMQ (reference sequence). The CDR3 is made up of 17 amino acids.

V gene TRBV2 combines with J gene TRBJ1-1; D call uncertain. This CDR3 region has 14 residues. CDR1 SNHLY and CDR2 FYNNEI come from the germline V gene. The V gene lost 6 bases and the J gene lost 4 bases, with 15 bases spanning the gap. The CDR3 protein is CASRKNQASTEAFF. CDR3 nucleotide sequence: TGTGCCAGCAGAAAGAACCAAGCATCCACTGAAGCTTTCTTT. Complete variable domain (other parts from reference TRBV2 and TRBJ1-1): EPEVTQTPSHQVTQMGQEVILRCVPISNHLYFYWYRQILGQKVEFLVSFYNNEISEKSEIFDDQFSVERPDGSNFTLKIRSTKLEDSAMYFCASRKNQASTEAFFGQGTRLTVV.

To note about this clonotype: One end of the junction does not line up with germline, which may come from a read error. This chain links TRBV28 with TRBJ2-7, with TRBD1 matching over 9 bases. Germline CDR1 MDHEN, CDR2 SYDVKM. The CDR3 totals 13 residues. The CDR3 nucleotides are TGTGCCAGCAGCGGGACAGGGAACTACGGGCAGTACTTC. It codes for CASSGTGNYGQYF.

The chain uses TRBV11-2 and TRBJ2-7; tentative D call: TRBD1 (6 bases). From germline, CDR1 is SGHAT and CDR2 FQNNGV. This CDR3 is built from 13 residues. The V end was cut by 6 bases, the J end by 9 bases, with 18 bases between. The CDR3, as DNA: TGTGCCAGCAGGAGCACAGGGAGTACAGGGCAGTACTTC. Translated: CASRSTGSTGQYF.

This rearrangement joins TRBV24-1 to TRBJ2-7; D call uncertain. The CDR3 totals 14 residues. Per germline, CDR1 KGHDR and CDR2 SFDVKD. V lost 4 bases and J 5 bases, leaving 14 bases between the germline ends. CDR3 DNA sequence: TGTGCCACCAGTGAAGGACCCCAAACCCACGAGCAGTACTTC. It translates to CATSEGPQTHEQYF.

The chain is built from TRBV5-1 and TRBJ2-7; D not resolved. Trimming shortened V by 5 bases and J by 2 bases, and 14 bases separated the two germline ends. The CDR3 contains 14 residues. Germline lookup yields CDR1 SGHRS and CDR2 YFSETQ. In DNA form, the CDR3 reads TGCGCCAGCAGGGTCCGTGCCGGCCCCTACGAGCAGTACTTC. Amino acids: CASRVRAGPYEQYF.

The chain carries TRBV12-3 or TRBV12-4 and TRBJ2-3; D is unclear. The germline V and J ends were trimmed by 6 bases and 0 bases, with 16 bases remaining between them. This CDR3 contains 16 residues. CDR3 region: CASSPTVLYSTDTQYF. DNA of the CDR3: TGTGCCAGCAGCCCGACGGTTTTGTATAGCACAGATACGCAGTATTTT.

The sample holds one count of this clonotype. The chain is built from TRBV7-8 and TRBJ2-7, with D tentatively TRBD2 (6 bases). V dropped 4 bases and J dropped 2 bases, with 15 bases sitting between them. CDR3 size: 15 residues. Per the germline V gene, CDR1 is SGHVS and CDR2 is FQNEAQ. The CDR3 here is CASSSPRGTPYEQYF. The CDR3 region has the DNA TGTGCCAGCAGCTCCCCACGGGGGACGCCCTACGAGCAGTACTTC.

CDR3 coding DNA: TGTGCCAGCAGTCCGGGGACTAGCGGGTTGAGCTCCTACAATGAGCAGTTCTTC. Translation gives CASSPGTSGLSSYNEQFF. This chain uses TRBV6-2 or TRBV6-3 with TRBJ2-1, with 12 bases lining up with TRBD2. CDR3 length: 18 amino acids. V gave up 5 bases and J gave up 0 bases; unmatched junction bases: 8. From germline, CDR1 is MNHEY and CDR2 SVGEGT.

This chain uses TRBV9 with TRBJ2-5, with D tentatively TRBD1 or TRBD2 (6 bases each). Germline values: CDR1 SGDLS, CDR2 YYNGEE. The ends were cut back, 4 bases at V and 5 bases at J, with 12 bases in the middle. This CDR3 contains 13 residues. As DNA, the CDR3 is TGTGCCAGCAGCCAAGGGGGGCAGGAGACCCAGTACTTC. It encodes CASSQGGQETQYF.

The rearrangement links TRBV12-3 or TRBV12-4 to TRBJ2-3; maybe TRBD2 (6 bases). There are 14 residues in the CDR3. V was clipped by 6 bases and J by 4 bases, with 14 bases between them. The CDR3 nucleotides read TGTGCCAGCAGACCCCGACTAGATCCAGATACGCAGTATTTT. It yields the protein CASRPRLDPDTQYF.

This clonotype was observed a few times. The junction departs from germline at one end; a sequencing error may be responsible. CDR3 DNA sequence: TGTGCCAACAGCTGGGGACGGAATAATTCACCCCTCCACTTT. This gives the protein CANSWGRNNSPLHF. The V gene is TRBV7-9, the J gene TRBJ1-6, with D perhaps TRBD1 (5 bases). Germline CDR1 SEHNR, CDR2 FQNEAQ (reference sequence). The CDR3 is 14 amino acids.

The CDR3 DNA sequence: TGTGCCAGTAGTCCACAGGGAATACCCTCCTACGAGCAGTACTTC. Amino acid sequence: CASSPQGIPSYEQYF. This chain connects TRBV19 to TRBJ2-7, with TRBD1 as a possible D gene (6 bases). Trimming cost V 5 bases and J 0 bases, with 14 bases left between them. CDR1 and CDR2 from the germline V gene are LNHDA and SQIVND (reference sequence). This CDR3 has 15 residues.

The V gene is TRBV2, the J gene TRBJ2-1; TRBD2 matches 11 bases. CDR3 length: 18 amino acids. The germline V gene has CDR1 SNHLY and CDR2 FYNNEI. Trimming at V came to 5 bases and at J to 0 bases, leaving 9 bases not matched to a gene. The CDR3 sequence is CASSLISGGVSSYNEQFF. In DNA form, the CDR3 reads TGTGCCAGCAGTCTGATTAGCGGGGGGGTTAGCTCCTACAATGAGCAGTTCTTC.

The chain links TRBV7-2 to TRBJ2-5; the match to TRBD2 covers 7 bases. Germline lookup yields CDR1 SGHTA and CDR2 FQGNSA. V lost 5 bases and J lost 7; bases outside the gene matches: 13. This CDR3 region has 15 residues. CDR3 nucleotides: TGTGCCAGCAGCGAAGCGGGGCCTACTACGGGGACCCAGTACTTC. Its protein product is CASSEAGPTTGTQYF.

The chain has TRBV15 and TRBJ2-1; D is unclear. V was shortened by 6 bases and J by 5 bases, with 8 bases between the two germline ends. Germline V gene lookup returns CDR1 LNHNV and CDR2 YYDKDF (reference sequence). CDR3 length equals 12 residues. The CDR3: CATSWGNNEQFF. The CDR3 bases are TGTGCCACCAGTTGGGGAAACAATGAGCAGTTCTTC.

The chain recombines TRBV24-1 with TRBJ2-7; D not resolved. The CDR3 spans 14 residues. CDR1 is KGHDR, CDR2 SFDVKD, per germline. Trimming took off 0 bases at V and 6 bases at J, with 11 bases between the two ends. For the CDR3, the DNA is TGTGCCACCAGTGATTTGCGTCACGGGTCCGAGCAGTACTTC. Residues: CATSDLRHGSEQYF.

The chain carries TRBV20-1 and TRBJ2-5, with no clear D. Trimming removed 2 bases at V and 1 base at J, with 2 bases between. Germline-derived CDR1 and CDR2 are DFQATT and SNEGSKA (reference sequence). This CDR3 is built from 11 residues. The CDR3 sequence: CSARTQETQYF. The CDR3 DNA reads as TGCAGTGCTAGAACCCAAGAGACCCAGTACTTC.

The chain employs TRBV29-1 and TRBJ2-7; 10 nucleotides line up with TRBD1. V shed 6 bases and J 5 bases; nucleotides not matched to a gene: 4. The CDR3 loop spans 12 amino acids. Per germline, CDR1 SQVTM and CDR2 ANQGSEA. The CDR3 spells CSVAGTGDEQYF. The CDR3 nucleotides read TGCAGCGTCGCCGGGACAGGGGACGAGCAGTACTTC.

J is TRBJ2-3 and V is TRBV5-4; D ambiguous. V was shortened by 0 bases and J by 0 bases, with 11 bases between the two germline ends. The CDR3 extends over 16 amino acids. CDR1 is SGHNT, CDR2 YYREEE, per germline (reference sequence). DNA of the CDR3: TGTGCCAGCAGCTTGGCCGCTGGGTGGAGCACAGATACGCAGTATTTT. Translated: CASSLAAGWSTDTQYF.